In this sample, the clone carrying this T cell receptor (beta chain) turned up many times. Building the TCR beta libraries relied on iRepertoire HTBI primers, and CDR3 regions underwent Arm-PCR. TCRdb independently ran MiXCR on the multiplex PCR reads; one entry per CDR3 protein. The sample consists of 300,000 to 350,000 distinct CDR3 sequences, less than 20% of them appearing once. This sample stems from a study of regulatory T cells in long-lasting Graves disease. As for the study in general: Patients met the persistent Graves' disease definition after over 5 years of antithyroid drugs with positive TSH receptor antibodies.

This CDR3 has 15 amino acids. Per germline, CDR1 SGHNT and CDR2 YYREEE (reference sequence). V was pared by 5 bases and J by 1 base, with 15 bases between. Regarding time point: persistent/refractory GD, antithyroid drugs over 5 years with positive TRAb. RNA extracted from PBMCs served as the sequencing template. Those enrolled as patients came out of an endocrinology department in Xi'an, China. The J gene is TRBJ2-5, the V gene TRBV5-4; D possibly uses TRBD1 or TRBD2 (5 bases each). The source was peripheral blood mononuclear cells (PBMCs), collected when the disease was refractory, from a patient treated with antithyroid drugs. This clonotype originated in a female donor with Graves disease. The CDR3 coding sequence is TGTGCCAGCAGTTCCGGGACGGTGATCCAAGAGACCCAGTACTTC. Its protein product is CASSSGTVIQETQYF.